Listed here are 13 T cell receptor beta chains from one sample, sequenced in a study of blood T cell repertoires in COVID-19. Data came from immunoSEQ multiplex PCR; TCRdb stores just in-frame clones and leaves some out. Of approximately 75,000 clones in the sample, roughly 80% were seen once. Sequenced input: peripheral blood. The receptors shown here come from an elderly woman with acute or convalescent COVID-19.

There are a few counts of this clone. V is TRBV18 and J is TRBJ2-2; D remains unclear. Germline V gene data show CDR1 as KGHSH and CDR2 as LQKENI. Trimming cost V 1 base and J 0 bases, with 15 bases left between them. This CDR3 is 18 amino acids long. The CDR3 DNA reads as TGTGCCAGCTCACCACGTGTACTCCTACCAACGAACACCGGGGAGCTGTTTTTT. Translation: CASSPRVLLPTNTGELFF.

This chain uses TRBV3-1 (or the pseudogene TRBV3-2) with TRBJ1-2; D may be TRBD1 (6 bases). Looked up from germline, CDR1 is LGHDT and CDR2 is YNNKEL (reference sequence). Trimming shortened V by 4 bases and J by 4 bases, and 10 bases separated the two germline ends. The CDR3 is made up of 13 amino acids. CDR3 sequence: CASSRQETYGYTF. CDR3 nucleotides: TGTGCCAGCAGCCGACAGGAAACCTATGGCTACACCTTC.

This chain joins TRBV28 and TRBJ1-2; 8 nucleotides align to TRBD1. V gave up 7 bases and J gave up 6 bases; unmatched junction bases: 13. Germline V gives CDR1 MDHEN, CDR2 SYDVKM. The CDR3 loop spans 15 amino acids. The CDR3 region has the DNA TGTGCCAGCAAATATCCTGGACAGGGCCGTGATGGCTACACCTTC. It translates to CASKYPGQGRDGYTF.

V is TRBV7-3 and J is TRBJ1-1; 7 bases map to TRBD1. This CDR3 has 13 amino acids. The ends lost 3 bases at V and 4 bases at J; junction bases unmatched: 2. Germline V gene sequence: CDR1 SGHTA, CDR2 FQGTGA. The CDR3 DNA reads as TGTGCCAGCAGCTTTCGACAGGGCACTGAAGCTTTCTTT. Protein: CASSFRQGTEAFF.

The chain recombines TRBV11-2 with TRBJ2-5, with TRBD2 identical over 8 bases. The CDR3 runs to 15 residues. J lost 4 bases, V lost 4 bases, and 8 bases had no gene match. Looked up from germline, CDR1 is SGHAT and CDR2 is FQNNGV. The CDR3: CASSSGTRSGETQYF. In DNA form, the CDR3 reads TGTGCCAGCAGCTCCGGGACTAGGTCGGGAGAGACCCAGTACTTC.

The CDR3 loop reads CSVRTGGNTEAFF. The CDR3 bases are TGCAGCGTTAGGACAGGGGGAAACACTGAAGCTTTCTTT. This chain uses TRBV29-1 with TRBJ1-1; 10 bases line up with TRBD1. The ends lost 5 bases at V and 2 bases at J; junction bases unmatched: 2. Germline V gene data show CDR1 as SQVTM and CDR2 as ANQGSEA. The CDR3 is 13 amino acids.

The J gene is TRBJ2-2, the V gene TRBV5-1; 11 bases agree with TRBD1. The germline V gene has CDR1 SGHRS and CDR2 YFSETQ. The CDR3 contains 15 residues. After removal of 5 bases from V and 6 bases from J, the junction contained 6 bases not matched to a gene. CDR3 nucleotides: TGCGCCAGCAGTCGGACAGGGGGCAATCCCGGGGAGCTGTTTTTT. Translated, it gives CASSRTGGNPGELFF.

This chain links TRBV15 with TRBJ1-1; perhaps TRBD1 as D (6 bases). The CDR3 loop spans 15 amino acids. Germline V gene lookup returns CDR1 LNHNV and CDR2 YYDKDF (reference sequence). V was pared by 5 bases and J by 2 bases, with 15 bases between. This CDR3 is CATSRRGGDNTEAFF. The CDR3 DNA reads TGTGCCACCAGCCGAAGGGGGGGGGATAACACTGAAGCTTTCTTT.

This chain connects TRBV19 to TRBJ1-2, with D perhaps TRBD1 (5 bases). CDR3 length: 14 amino acids. V was clipped by 1 base and J by 3 bases, with 9 bases between them. From germline, CDR1 is LNHDA and CDR2 SQIVND (reference sequence). The CDR3 here is CASSIGSRDYGYTF. DNA for the CDR3: TGTGCCAGTAGTATAGGTAGCAGGGACTATGGCTACACCTTC.

The rearrangement joins TRBV6-5 to TRBJ1-2, with 7 bases aligning to TRBD1. This CDR3 is built from 13 residues. Germline CDR1 reads MNHEY; CDR2 reads SVGAGI. V dropped 7 bases and J dropped 5; count of bases not matched to a gene: 7. The CDR3 DNA sequence: TGTGCCAGCATTTTAGGGGGCGGGTATGGCTACACCTTC. This translates into CASILGGGYGYTF.

The rearrangement links TRBV15 to TRBJ1-5, with 10 bases lining up with TRBD1. Looked up from germline, CDR1 is LNHNV and CDR2 is YYDKDF (reference sequence). V lost 0 bases, J lost 6 bases, and 8 bases stayed unmatched. There are 17 residues in the CDR3. DNA of the CDR3: TGTGCCACCAGCAGAGATAGGAGACAGGGGGCGGCTCAGCCCCAGCATTTT. Its protein is CATSRDRRQGAAQPQHF. Full variable domain (outside the CDR3, taken from reference TRBV15 and TRBJ1-5): DAMVIQNPRYQVTQFGKPVTLSCSQTLNHNVMYWYQQKSSQAPKLLFHYYDKDFNNEADTPDNFQSRRPNTSFCFLDIRSPGLGDTAMYLCATSRDRRQGAAQPQHFGDGTRLSIL.

V and J are TRBV7-2 and TRBJ2-7; TRBD2 is a possible D gene (5 bases). Trimming removed 1 base from V and 1 base from J, with 8 bases in between. Germline CDR1 is SGHTA and CDR2 is FQGNSA. The length of the CDR3 is 14 residues. CDR3 coding DNA: TGTGCCAGCAGCTTAGTGAGGGAATCCTACGAGCAGTACTTC. Amino acids: CASSLVRESYEQYF.

CDR3 DNA: TGTGCCAGCTCAAACCGACAGGGGGCTATGGGCAATCAGCCCCAGCATTTT. This codes for CASSNRQGAMGNQPQHF. The genes are TRBV18 and TRBJ1-5; 10 nucleotides match TRBD1. Germline V gives CDR1 KGHSH, CDR2 LQKENI. This CDR3 has 17 residues. V shed 5 bases and J 2 bases; nucleotides not matched to a gene: 9. The whole variable domain, remainder taken from reference TRBV18 and TRBJ1-5, is NAGVMQNPRHLVRRRGQEARLRCSPMKGHSHVYWYRQLPEEGLKFMVYLQKENIIDESGMPKERFSAEFPKEGPSILRIQQVVRGDSAAYFCASSNRQGAMGNQPQHFGDGTRLSIL.